One TCR beta chain is described in this entry. Recruitment covered about two dozen US areas and drew participants whose ages spanned roughly 18 to 100 years. Grouping used clinical history reported by participants in a survey and questionnaire. The CDR3 is 13 amino acids. V lost 0 bases and J lost 9, with 9 bases in between. Germline V gene lookup returns CDR1 SGHAT and CDR2 FQNNGV. These data come from a study of blood T cell repertoires in COVID-19. The overall study: The cDNA or gDNA used as material had been derived from T cells, B-cell-depleted T cells, or PBMCs.

Authors' processing steps: The assay estimated nucleated cells by amplifying reference gene primers. TCRdb's copy holds only in-frame clones and misses some; the assay was immunoSEQ multiplex PCR. V and J calls and clone size are copied from that table; D and trimming were computed from the DNA. The sample comprises some 250,000 clones, nearly 90% of which are singletons, and 3.5% to 4% rests with the top ten. This sequence joins TRBV11-2 and TRBJ2-1, with D tentatively TRBD1 (6 bases). The material sequenced was PBMCs or T cells enriched from blood (not recorded which). This sequence was found in a woman aged 25 to 45 with acute COVID-19. The DNA of the CDR3 is TGTGCCAGCAGCTTAGATCGAGGGGGTGAGCAGTTCTTC. Encoded protein: CASSLDRGGEQFF.